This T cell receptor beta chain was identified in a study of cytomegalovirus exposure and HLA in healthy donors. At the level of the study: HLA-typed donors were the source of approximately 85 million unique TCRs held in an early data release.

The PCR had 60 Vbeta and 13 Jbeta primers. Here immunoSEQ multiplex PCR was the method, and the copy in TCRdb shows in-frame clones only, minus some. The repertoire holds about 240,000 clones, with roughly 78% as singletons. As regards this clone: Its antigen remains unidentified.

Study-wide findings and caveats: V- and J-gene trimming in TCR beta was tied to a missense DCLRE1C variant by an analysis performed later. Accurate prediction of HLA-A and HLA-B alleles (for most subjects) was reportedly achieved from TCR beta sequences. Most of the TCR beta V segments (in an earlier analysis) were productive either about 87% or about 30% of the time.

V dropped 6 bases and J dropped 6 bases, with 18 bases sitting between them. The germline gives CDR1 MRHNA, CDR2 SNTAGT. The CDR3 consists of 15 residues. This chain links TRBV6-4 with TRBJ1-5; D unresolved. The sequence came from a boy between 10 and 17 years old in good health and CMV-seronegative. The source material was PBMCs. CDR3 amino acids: CASRTRGGKGQPQHF. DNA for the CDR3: TGTGCCAGCAGGACCCGAGGAGGGAAAGGTCAGCCCCAGCATTTT.